The 10 T cell receptor beta chains below come from one sample, sequenced in a study of CD8+CD57+ T cells in acquired aplastic anemia. Patients sequenced had flow cytometry evidence of CD8+CD57+ cell expansion. Using genomic DNA as the template, TCR beta VDJ and CDR3 profiling was carried out. TCRdb re-derived calls from the reads in MiXCR, one entry per CDR3 protein. The sample contains 95,000 to 150,000 distinct CDR3 sequences, 58% of which appear only once. The sample comprised sorted CD4+, CD8+, or CD8+CD57+ T cells (not recorded which) from PBMCs. These TCRs come from a human donor with aplastic anemia.

V is TRBV6-5 and J is TRBJ2-7; D gene uncertain. The J call may be wrong; the DNA end is better matched by TRBJ2-5. CDR1 MNHEY and CDR2 SVGAGI come from the germline V gene. This CDR3 contains 13 residues. CDR3 sequence: CASSYEPRETQYF. Here the CDR3 DNA reads TGTGCCAGCAGTTACGAACCCCGGGAGACCCAGTACTTC.

This clonotype has a count of ten or more. V gene TRBV5-6 combines with J gene TRBJ2-7; D uncertain. CDR1 is SGHDT and CDR2 is YYEEEE in the germline V gene. This CDR3 has 14 amino acids. V shed 0 bases and J shed 7 bases, with 14 bases lying between them. The CDR3 is CASSLGRRLGEQYF. In DNA, the CDR3 is TGTGCCAGCAGCTTGGGTCGGAGACTCGGGGAGCAGTACTTC.

This clonotype was observed once. The gene calls are TRBV7-2 and TRBJ2-7; D is undetermined. V lost 5 bases and J lost 6, with 11 bases in between. CDR3 size: 12 residues. Germline lookup yields CDR1 SGHTA and CDR2 FQGNSA. The DNA of the CDR3 is TGTGCCAGCAGCCTTCGACCGGGCGAGCAGTACTTC. Protein: CASSLRPGEQYF. The entire variable domain, with the rest obtained from reference TRBV7-2 and TRBJ2-7, is as follows: GAGVSQSPSNKVTEKGKDVELRCDPISGHTALYWYRQSLGQGLEFLIYFQGNSAPDKSGLPSDRFSAERTGGSVSTLTIQRTQQEDSAVYLCASSLRPGEQYFGPGTRLTVT.

This rearrangement joins TRBV7-2 to TRBJ2-7; D ambiguous. The germline gives CDR1 SGHTA, CDR2 FQGNSA. V was cut by 1 base and J by 3 bases, with 7 bases left in between. This CDR3 is 13 amino acids long. The chain's CDR3 is CASSLEGRYEQYF. In DNA form, the CDR3 reads TGTGCCAGCAGCTTAGAAGGCCGCTACGAGCAGTACTTC.

The chain carries TRBV15 and TRBJ2-3; the D is unclear. V was trimmed by 1 base and J by 7 bases, leaving 12 bases between them. The V gene's germline CDR1 is LNHNV and CDR2 YYDKDF (reference sequence). The CDR3 is 14 amino acids. CDR3 region: CATSRGSTMNTQYF. CDR3 coding DNA: TGTGCCACCAGCAGAGGATCCACGATGAATACGCAGTATTTT.

This clonotype was detected only a few times. This chain links TRBV10-3 with TRBJ1-1; no definite D call. The CDR3 is 15 residues long. Trimming removed 3 bases from V and 0 bases from J, with 11 bases in between. In germline, CDR1 is ENHRY, CDR2 SYGVKD. The CDR3 DNA is TGTGCCATCAGTGAAAGTCAGATAATGAACACTGAAGCTTTCTTT. This encodes CAISESQIMNTEAFF.

The chain joins TRBV6-5 to TRBJ1-2, with 12 bases matching TRBD1. CDR3 size: 16 residues. Trimming cost V 1 base and J 4 bases; bases outside gene matches: 4. The germline V gene has CDR1 MNHEY and CDR2 SVGAGI. This CDR3 is CASSYFQGQGAYGYTF. DNA for the CDR3: TGTGCCAGCAGTTACTTTCAGGGACAGGGGGCCTATGGCTACACCTTC.

The CDR3 region is CSALTRADTQYF. CDR3 nucleotide sequence: TGCAGTGCTTTGACTAGAGCAGATACGCAGTATTTT. This sequence joins TRBV20-1 and TRBJ2-3; TRBD2 is a possible D gene (6 bases). Germline V gene lookup returns CDR1 DFQATT and CDR2 SNEGSKA (reference sequence). V was shortened by 5 bases and J by 4 bases, with 10 bases between the two germline ends. The CDR3 is 12 amino acids.

The chain is built from TRBV20-1 and TRBJ1-5; no clear D. The CDR3 is 12 residues long. Germline-derived CDR1 and CDR2 are DFQATT and SNEGSKA (reference sequence). With 3 bases removed from V and 3 bases from J, the gap between germline ends came to 6 bases. The CDR3 sequence is CSARGLNQPQHF. As DNA, the CDR3 is TGCAGTGCTAGGGGCCTCAATCAGCCCCAGCATTTT.

The chain couples TRBV7-6 to TRBJ1-1, with D possibly matching TRBD1 (5 bases). Trimming took off 1 base at V and 1 base at J, with 13 bases between the two ends. The CDR3 has 16 amino acids. From germline, CDR1 is SGHVS and CDR2 FNYEAQ. CDR3 sequence reads: CASSLVPGPGNTEAFF. Here the CDR3 DNA reads TGTGCCAGCAGCTTAGTTCCGGGACCGGGGAACACTGAAGCTTTCTTT.